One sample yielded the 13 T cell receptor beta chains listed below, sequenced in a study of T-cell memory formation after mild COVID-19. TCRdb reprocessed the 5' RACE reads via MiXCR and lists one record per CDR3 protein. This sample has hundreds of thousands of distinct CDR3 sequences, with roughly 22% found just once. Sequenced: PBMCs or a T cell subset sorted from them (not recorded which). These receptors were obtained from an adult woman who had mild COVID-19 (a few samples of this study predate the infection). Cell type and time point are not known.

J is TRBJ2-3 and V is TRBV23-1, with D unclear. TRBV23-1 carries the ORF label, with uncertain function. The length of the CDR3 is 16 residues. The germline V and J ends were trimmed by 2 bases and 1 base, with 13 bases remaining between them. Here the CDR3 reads CASSQIHRRGTDTQYF. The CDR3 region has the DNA TGCGCCAGCAGTCAAATACACCGTCGGGGCACAGATACGCAGTATTTT.

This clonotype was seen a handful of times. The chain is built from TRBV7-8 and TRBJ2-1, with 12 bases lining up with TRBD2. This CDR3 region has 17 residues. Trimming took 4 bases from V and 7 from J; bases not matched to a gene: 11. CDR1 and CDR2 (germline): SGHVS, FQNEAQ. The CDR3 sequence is CASSSRTSGKVTNEQFF. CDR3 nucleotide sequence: TGTGCCAGCAGCTCCAGGACTAGCGGGAAGGTTACAAATGAGCAGTTCTTC.

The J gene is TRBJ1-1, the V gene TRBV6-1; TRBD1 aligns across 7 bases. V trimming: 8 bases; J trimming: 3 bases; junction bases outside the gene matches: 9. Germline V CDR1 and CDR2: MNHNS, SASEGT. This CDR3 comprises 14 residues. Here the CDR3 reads CASARQGRDTEAFF. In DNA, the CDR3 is TGTGCCAGCGCCCGACAGGGTAGGGACACTGAAGCTTTCTTT.

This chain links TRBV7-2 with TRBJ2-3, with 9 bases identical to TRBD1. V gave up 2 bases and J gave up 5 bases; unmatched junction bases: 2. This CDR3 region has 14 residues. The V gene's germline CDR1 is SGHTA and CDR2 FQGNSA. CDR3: CASSLMDRGDTQYF. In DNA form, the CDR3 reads TGTGCCAGCAGCTTAATGGACAGGGGAGATACGCAGTATTTT.

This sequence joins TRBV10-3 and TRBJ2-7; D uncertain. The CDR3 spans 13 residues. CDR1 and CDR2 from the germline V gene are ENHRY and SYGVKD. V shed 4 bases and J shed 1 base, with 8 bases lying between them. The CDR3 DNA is TGTGCCATCAGTGGAACCCCGTCCTACGAGCAGTACTTC. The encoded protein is CAISGTPSYEQYF.

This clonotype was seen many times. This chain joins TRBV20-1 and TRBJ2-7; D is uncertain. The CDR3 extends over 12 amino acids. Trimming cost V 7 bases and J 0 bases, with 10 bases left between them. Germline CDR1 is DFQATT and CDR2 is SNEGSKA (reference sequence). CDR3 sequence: CSVLLSSYEQYF. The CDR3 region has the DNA TGCAGTGTCCTCTTAAGCTCCTACGAGCAGTACTTC.

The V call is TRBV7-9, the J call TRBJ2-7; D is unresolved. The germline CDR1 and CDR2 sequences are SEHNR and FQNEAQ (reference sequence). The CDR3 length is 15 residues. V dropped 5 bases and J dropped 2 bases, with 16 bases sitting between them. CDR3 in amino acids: CASSPSRTQTYEQYF. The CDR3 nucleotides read TGTGCCAGCAGCCCTTCGCGGACCCAGACCTACGAGCAGTACTTC.

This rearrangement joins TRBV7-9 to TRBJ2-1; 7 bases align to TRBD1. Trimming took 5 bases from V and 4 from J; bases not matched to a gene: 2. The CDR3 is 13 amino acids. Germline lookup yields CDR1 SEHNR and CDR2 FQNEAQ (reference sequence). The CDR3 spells CASSMTGYNEQFF. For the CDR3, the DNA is TGTGCCAGCAGCATGACAGGGTACAATGAGCAGTTCTTC.

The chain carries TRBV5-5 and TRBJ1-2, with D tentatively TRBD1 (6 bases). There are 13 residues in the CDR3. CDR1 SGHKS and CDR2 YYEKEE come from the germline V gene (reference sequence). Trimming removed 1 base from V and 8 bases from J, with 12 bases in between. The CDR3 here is CASSLSLQGGYTF. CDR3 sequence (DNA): TGTGCCAGCAGCTTGAGCCTCCAGGGGGGCTACACCTTC. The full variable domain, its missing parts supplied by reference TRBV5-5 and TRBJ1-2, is DAGVTQSPTHLIKTRGQQVTLRCSPISGHKSVSWYQQVLGQGPQFIFQYYEKEERGRGNFPDRFSARQFPNYSSELNVNALLLGDSALYLCASSLSLQGGYTFGSGTRLTVV.

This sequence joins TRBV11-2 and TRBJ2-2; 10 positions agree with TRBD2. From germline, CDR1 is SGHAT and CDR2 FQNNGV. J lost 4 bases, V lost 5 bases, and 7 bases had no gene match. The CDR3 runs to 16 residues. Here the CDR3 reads CASSPLAGVATGELFF. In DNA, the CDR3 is TGTGCCAGCAGCCCCCTAGCGGGGGTCGCCACCGGGGAGCTGTTTTTT.

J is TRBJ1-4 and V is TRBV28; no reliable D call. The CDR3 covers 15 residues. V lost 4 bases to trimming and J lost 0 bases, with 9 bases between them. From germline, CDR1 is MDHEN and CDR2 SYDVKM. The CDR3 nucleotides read TGTGCCAGCAGTTACCCGGGCTCAACTAATGAAAAACTGTTTTTT. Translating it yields CASSYPGSTNEKLFF.

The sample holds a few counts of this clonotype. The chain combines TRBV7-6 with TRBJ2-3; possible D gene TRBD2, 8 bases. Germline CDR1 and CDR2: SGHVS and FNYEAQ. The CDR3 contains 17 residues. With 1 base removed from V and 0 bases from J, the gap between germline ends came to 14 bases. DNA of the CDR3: TGTGCCAGCAGCTTAGTCCGGGAGGGGGCAAGCACAGATACGCAGTATTTT. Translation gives CASSLVREGASTDTQYF.

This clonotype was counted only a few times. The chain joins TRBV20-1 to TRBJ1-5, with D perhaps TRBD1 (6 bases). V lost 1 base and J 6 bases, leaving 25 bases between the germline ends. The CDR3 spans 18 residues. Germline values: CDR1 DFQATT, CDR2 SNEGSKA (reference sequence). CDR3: CSARGQVPGPYSSQPQHF. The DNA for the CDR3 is TGCAGTGCTAGAGGACAGGTACCAGGGCCCTATTCATCTCAGCCCCAGCATTTT.